A selection of T cell receptor beta chains follows, all from one sample in a study of shared clonotypes between healthy human individuals. Here immunoSEQ multiplex PCR was the method, and the copy in TCRdb shows in-frame clones only, minus some. The sample has fewer than 650,000 clones; roughly four fifths are singletons. Sequencing used PBMCs. The receptors were sampled from a woman aged 40 to 50 in good health. Some clones in this sample may be carry-over from other donors' samples. Both conserved end residues are part of each CDR3. Each record gives: clone size, V gene, D gene, J gene, CDR3 protein, CDR3 DNA. The D gene is left open where the match is weak. Rows may omit the clone size; those that give it use once, few, many or a size class.

-	TRBV6-6	-	TRBJ2-7	CASSQGLRAEQYF	TGTGCCAGCAGCCAGGGGTTGCGTGCCGAGCAGTACTTC
-	TRBV29-1	-	TRBJ2-2	CSVSTELGTGELFF	TGCAGCGTGTCTACTGAACTAGGCACCGGGGAGCTGTTTTTT
-	TRBV7-9	-	TRBJ1-6	CASSLYDNSPLHF	TGTGCCAGCAGCTTATATGATAATTCACCCCTCCACTTT
-	TRBV11-2	-	TRBJ1-1	CASSLLAVNTEAFF	TGTGCCAGCAGCCTACTAGCGGTAAACACTGAAGCTTTCTTT
few	TRBV27	-	TRBJ1-1	CASLDLTGVNTEAFF	TGTGCCAGTTTAGACTTGACGGGAGTTAACACTGAAGCTTTCTTT
few	TRBV5-4	TRBD1	TRBJ2-1	CASSLGDRDNEQFF	TGTGCCAGCAGCTTGGGGGACAGGGACAATGAGCAGTTCTTC
-	TRBV30	TRBD1	TRBJ1-4	CAWEDRGLNEKLFF	TGTGCCTGGGAAGACAGGGGGCTAAATGAAAAACTGTTTTTT
-	TRBV6-5	TRBD1	TRBJ2-7	CASRLAQGALDEQYF	TGTGCCAGCAGATTAGCGCAGGGGGCGCTCGACGAGCAGTACTTC
-	TRBV30	TRBD1	TRBJ1-4	CAWTPGQTNEKLFF	TGTGCCTGGACCCCGGGACAGACAAATGAAAAACTGTTTTTT
-	TRBV7-9	-	TRBJ2-7	CASSSPGTGTYEQYF	TGTGCCAGCAGCTCCCCAGGGACGGGTACTTACGAGCAGTACTTC
once	TRBV7-9	-	TRBJ2-5	CASSLGQETQYF	TGTGCCAGCAGCTTAGGGCAAGAGACCCAGTACTTC
-	TRBV6-1	-	TRBJ2-7	CASSEEGGHPYEQYF	TGTGCCAGCAGTGAAGAAGGGGGTCATCCCTACGAGCAGTACTTC
-	TRBV2	TRBD2	TRBJ2-7	CATLGASGRSYEQYF	TGTGCCACACTCGGGGCCAGCGGGAGGTCCTACGAGCAGTACTTC
-	TRBV7-8	TRBD1	TRBJ1-3	CASSPGQGSNTIYF	TGTGCCAGCAGCCCTGGACAGGGGAGCAACACCATATATTTT
-	TRBV5-4	-	TRBJ2-7	CASSFDRGPYEQYF	TGTGCCAGCAGCTTTGATCGGGGGCCCTACGAGCAGTACTTC
-	TRBV5-1	-	TRBJ1-5	CASRRGIDNQPQHF	TGCGCCAGCAGGAGGGGGATAGACAATCAGCCCCAGCATTTT
few	TRBV19	-	TRBJ1-5	CASSSNRDQPQHF	TGTGCCAGTAGTTCCAACAGGGATCAGCCCCAGCATTTT
once	TRBV5-3	TRBD1	TRBJ1-5	CARSSPSDREGSNQPQHF	TGTGCCAGAAGCTCGCCATCTGACAGGGAGGGTAGCAATCAGCCCCAGCATTTT
-	TRBV7-2	-	TRBJ2-3	CASSWQDTQYF	TGTGCCAGCAGCTGGCAGGATACGCAGTATTTT
-	TRBV10-2	-	TRBJ2-2	CASMLPAVTGELFF	TGCGCCAGCATGCTCCCAGCTGTCACCGGGGAGCTGTTTTTT
-	TRBV7-3	-	TRBJ1-5	CASGRSNQPQHF	TGTGCCAGCGGGCGGAGCAATCAGCCCCAGCATTTT
-	TRBV9	-	TRBJ1-3	CASSGDFGNTIYF	TGTGCCAGCAGCGGGGACTTCGGTAACACCATATATTTT
-	TRBV9	-	TRBJ2-7	CASSVGRDSRHEQYF	TGCGCCAGCAGCGTCGGACGGGACTCCCGCCACGAGCAGTACTTC
few	TRBV6-5	TRBD2	TRBJ2-7	CASRDGGGGPYEQYF	TGTGCCAGCAGAGACGGTGGCGGGGGGCCTTACGAGCAGTACTTC
-	TRBV28	TRBD2	TRBJ2-5	CASGPGPGRAGETQYF	TGTGCCAGCGGGCCAGGTCCGGGACGAGCGGGGGAGACCCAGTACTTC
-	TRBV18	-	TRBJ1-1	CASSQGMGNTEAFF	TGTGCCAGCTCACAGGGGATGGGGAACACTGAAGCTTTCTTT
-	TRBV29-1	TRBD1	TRBJ1-1	CSVEVTGANTEAFF	TGCAGCGTTGAAGTAACAGGGGCGAACACTGAAGCTTTCTTT
-	TRBV5-4	-	TRBJ2-7	CASSLSGATAEQYF	TGTGCCAGCAGCTTATCAGGGGCCACCGCCGAGCAGTACTTC
-	TRBV10-3	TRBD2	TRBJ2-4	CATQREGDIQYF	TGTGCCACTCAGCGGGAGGGGGACATTCAGTACTTC
-	TRBV6-5	-	TRBJ2-2	CASSRNTGELFF	TGTGCCAGCAGCAGGAACACCGGGGAGCTGTTTTTT
-	TRBV7-2	-	TRBJ2-7	CASSLARMASRHEQYF	TGTGCCAGCAGCTTAGCGCGGATGGCTAGTCGGCACGAGCAGTACTTC
-	TRBV5-4	-	TRBJ2-7	CASSLDFSYEQYF	TGTGCCAGCAGCTTAGATTTCTCCTACGAGCAGTACTTC
-	TRBV15	-	TRBJ1-5	CATGRRQNQPQHF	TGTGCCACCGGGCGAAGACAAAATCAGCCCCAGCATTTT
-	TRBV9	-	TRBJ2-2	CASSQRRALGELFF	TGTGCCAGCAGCCAGCGGAGGGCCCTCGGGGAGCTGTTTTTT
-	TRBV28	TRBD1	TRBJ2-7	CASSPPGQLLGEQYF	TGTGCCAGCAGTCCACCGGGACAGCTCCTAGGCGAGCAGTACTTC
-	TRBV6-1	-	TRBJ2-1	CASRSLATIYNEQFF	TGTGCCAGCAGATCCCTAGCGACCATCTACAATGAGCAGTTCTTC
few	TRBV6-1	-	TRBJ1-2	CASSTLREHPYGYTF	TGTGCCAGCAGTACTCTCCGGGAACACCCCTATGGCTACACCTTC
-	TRBV25-1	-	TRBJ2-4	CASSEGGGGVGKNIQYF	TGTGCCAGCAGTGAAGGGGGCGGGGGCGTAGGCAAAAACATTCAGTACTTC
-	TRBV7-2	TRBD2	TRBJ2-7	CASSSPLGGSGRIDEQYF	TGTGCCAGCAGCTCACCCCTTGGTGGTAGCGGGAGAATAGACGAGCAGTACTTC
-	TRBV19	TRBD1	TRBJ2-2	CASSTGTGGAELFF	TGTGCCAGTAGTACCGGGACAGGGGGCGCGGAGCTGTTTTTT
-	TRBV7-3	TRBD2	TRBJ2-3	CASSPGGAADTQYF	TGTGCCAGCAGCCCCGGGGGGGCGGCAGATACGCAGTATTTT
-	TRBV5-4	TRBD1	TRBJ2-6	CASSLKGGGSGANVLTF	TGTGCCAGCAGCTTGAAAGGGGGCGGCTCTGGGGCCAACGTCCTGACTTTC
-	TRBV5-1	TRBD2	TRBJ2-1	CASSLALAGGQFEQFF	TGCGCCAGCAGCTTGGCGCTAGCGGGAGGGCAATTTGAGCAGTTCTTC
-	TRBV29-1	TRBD1	TRBJ1-3	CSVSLGQGFIGNTIYF	TGCAGCGTCTCCCTAGGACAGGGCTTTATTGGAAACACCATATATTTT
-	TRBV7-9	-	TRBJ1-2	CASSFSTGTHGYTF	TGTGCCAGCAGCTTTTCGACGGGAACTCATGGCTACACCTTC
-	TRBV7-6	TRBD1	TRBJ1-4	CASSLRGHANEKLFF	TGTGCCAGCAGTCTAAGGGGGCATGCTAATGAAAAACTGTTTTTT
-	TRBV29-1	-	TRBJ2-6	CSGRNSGANVLTF	TGCAGTGGAAGAAATTCCGGGGCCAACGTCCTGACTTTC
-	TRBV2	-	TRBJ1-3	CAIQGRSGNTIYF	TGTGCCATACAGGGTCGCTCTGGAAACACCATATACTTT
-	TRBV21-1	-	TRBJ2-3	CASSNGPKLVPSTDTQYF	TGTGCCAGCAGCAACGGTCCCAAGCTAGTGCCTAGCACAGATACGCAGTATTTT
few	TRBV6-4	TRBD2	TRBJ2-3	CASSAAGEAVDTQYF	TGTGCCAGCAGTGCAGCGGGAGAGGCTGTAGATACGCAGTATTTT
-	TRBV5-1	-	TRBJ2-5	CASSPGTGKETQYF	TGCGCCAGCAGCCCGGGGACTGGAAAGGAGACCCAGTACTTC
-	TRBV7-2	-	TRBJ2-5	CASSLSQTQYF	TGTGCCAGCAGCTTGTCTCAGACCCAGTACTTC
-	TRBV30	-	TRBJ1-4	CAWSHLLEGKLFF	TGTGCCTGGAGCCACCTTCTCGAGGGAAAACTGTTTTTT
-	TRBV6-5	-	TRBJ2-5	CASSYSGTETQYF	TGTGCCAGCAGTTACTCTGGGACGGAGACCCAGTACTTC
-	TRBV4-3	TRBD2	TRBJ2-3	CASSQDALAGVGGTDTQYF	TGCGCCAGCAGCCAAGATGCCCTAGCGGGAGTAGGGGGCACAGATACGCAGTATTTT
-	TRBV10-3	-	TRBJ1-2	CAISGTNLYGGDGYTF	TGTGCCATCAGTGGGACCAATCTTTACGGTGGGGATGGCTACACCTTC
few	TRBV29-1	-	TRBJ2-1	CSVEGGGEQFF	TGCAGCGTTGAGGGGGGCGGGGAGCAGTTCTTC